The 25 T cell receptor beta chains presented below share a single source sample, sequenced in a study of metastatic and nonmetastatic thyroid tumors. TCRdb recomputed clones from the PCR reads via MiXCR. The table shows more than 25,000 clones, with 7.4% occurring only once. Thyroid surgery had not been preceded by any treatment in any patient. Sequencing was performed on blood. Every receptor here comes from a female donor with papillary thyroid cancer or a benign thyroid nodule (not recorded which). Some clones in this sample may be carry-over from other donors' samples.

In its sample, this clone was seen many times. Here the CDR3 reads CASSDPGQRDEQYF. The CDR3 DNA follows: TGTGCCAGCAGTGACCCGGGACAGCGCGACGAGCAGTACTTC. The chain couples TRBV12-3 or TRBV12-4 to TRBJ2-7; 7 bases map to TRBD1. V shed 5 bases and J 5 bases; nucleotides not matched to a gene: 9. The CDR3 extends over 14 amino acids.

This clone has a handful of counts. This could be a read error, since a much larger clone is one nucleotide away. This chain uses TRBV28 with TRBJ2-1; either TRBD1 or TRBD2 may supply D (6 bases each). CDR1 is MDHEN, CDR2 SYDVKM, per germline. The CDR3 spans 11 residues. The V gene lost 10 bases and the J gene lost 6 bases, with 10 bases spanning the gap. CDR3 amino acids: CANEGGNEQFF. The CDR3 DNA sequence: TGTGCCAACGAGGGGGGCAATGAGCAGTTCTTC.

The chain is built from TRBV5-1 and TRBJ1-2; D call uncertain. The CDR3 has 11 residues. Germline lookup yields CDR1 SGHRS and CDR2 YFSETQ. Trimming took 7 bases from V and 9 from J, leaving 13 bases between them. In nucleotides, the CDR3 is TGCGCCAGCCGGAGGAATTGTTGCTACACCTTC. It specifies CASRRNCCYTF.

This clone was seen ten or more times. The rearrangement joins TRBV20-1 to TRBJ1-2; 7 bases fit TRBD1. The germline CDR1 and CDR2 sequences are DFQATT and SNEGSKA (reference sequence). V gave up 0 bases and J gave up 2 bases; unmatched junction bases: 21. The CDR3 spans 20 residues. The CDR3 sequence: CSARDSHLSSAQGSNYGYTF. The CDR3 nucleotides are TGCAGTGCTAGAGACTCCCACCTGTCCTCAGCACAGGGGAGCAACTATGGCTACACCTTC.

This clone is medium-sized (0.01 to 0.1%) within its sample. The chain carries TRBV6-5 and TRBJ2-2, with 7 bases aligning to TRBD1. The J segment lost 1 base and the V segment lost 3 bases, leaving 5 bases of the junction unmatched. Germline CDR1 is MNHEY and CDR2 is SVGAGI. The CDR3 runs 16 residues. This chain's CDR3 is CASSYIWTGNTGELFF. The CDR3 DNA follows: TGTGCCAGCAGTTATATTTGGACAGGGAACACCGGGGAGCTGTTTTTT.

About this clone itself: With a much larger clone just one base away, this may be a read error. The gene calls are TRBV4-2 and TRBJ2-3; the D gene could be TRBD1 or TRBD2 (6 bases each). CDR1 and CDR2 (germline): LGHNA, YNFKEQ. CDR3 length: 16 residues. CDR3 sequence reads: CVSSQAPGGPTDTQYF. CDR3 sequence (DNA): TGTGTCAGCAGCCAAGCTCCTGGGGGGCCCACAGATACGCAGTATTTT.

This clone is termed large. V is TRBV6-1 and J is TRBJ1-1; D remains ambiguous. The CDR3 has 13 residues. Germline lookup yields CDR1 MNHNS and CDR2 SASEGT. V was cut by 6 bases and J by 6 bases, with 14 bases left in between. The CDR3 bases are TGTGCCAGCAGCCCCGGGATCAGTCCTGAAGCTTTCTTT. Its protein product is CASSPGISPEAFF.

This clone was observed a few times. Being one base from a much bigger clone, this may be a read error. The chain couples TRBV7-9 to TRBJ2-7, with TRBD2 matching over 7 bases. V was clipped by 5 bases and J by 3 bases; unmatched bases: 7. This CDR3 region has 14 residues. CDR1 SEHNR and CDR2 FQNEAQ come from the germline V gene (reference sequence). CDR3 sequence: CASSPSGNFYEQYF. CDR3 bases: TGTGCCAGCAGCCCGAGCGGGAACTTCTACGAGCAGTACTTC.

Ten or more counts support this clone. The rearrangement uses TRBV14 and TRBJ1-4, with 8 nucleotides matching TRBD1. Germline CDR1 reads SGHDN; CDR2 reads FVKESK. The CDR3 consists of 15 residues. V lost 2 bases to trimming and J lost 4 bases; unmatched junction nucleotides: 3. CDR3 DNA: TGTGCCAGCAGCCAAAGGACAGGGAGTAATGAAAAACTGTTTTTT. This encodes CASSQRTGSNEKLFF.

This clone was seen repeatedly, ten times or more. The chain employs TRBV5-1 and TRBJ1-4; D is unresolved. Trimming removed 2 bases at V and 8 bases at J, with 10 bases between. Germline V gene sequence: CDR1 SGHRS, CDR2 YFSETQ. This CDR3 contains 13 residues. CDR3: CASSFRAAEKLFF. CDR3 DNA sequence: TGCGCCAGCAGCTTCCGGGCGGCCGAAAAACTGTTTTTT.

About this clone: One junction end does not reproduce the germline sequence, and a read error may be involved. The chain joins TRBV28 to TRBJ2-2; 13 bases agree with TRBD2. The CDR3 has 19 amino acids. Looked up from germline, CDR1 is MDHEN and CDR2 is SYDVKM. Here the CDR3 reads CASGGPLVLAGGNTGELFF. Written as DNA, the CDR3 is TGTGCCAGCGGGGGGCCCCTGGTACTAGCGGGAGGGAACACCGGTGAGCTGTTTTTT.

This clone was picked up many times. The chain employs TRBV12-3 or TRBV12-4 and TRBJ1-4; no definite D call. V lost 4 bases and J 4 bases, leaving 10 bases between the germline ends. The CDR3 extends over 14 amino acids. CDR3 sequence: CASSSRDGNEKLFF. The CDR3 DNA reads TGTGCCAGCAGTTCGAGGGATGGTAATGAAAAACTGTTTTTT.

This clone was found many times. CDR3: CASSDGLAGRLAKNIQYF. The CDR3, as DNA: TGCGCCAGCAGTGATGGACTAGCGGGACGTCTAGCCAAAAACATTCAGTACTTC. The genes are TRBV10-2 and TRBJ2-4, with 12 bases matching TRBD2. Germline lookup yields CDR1 WSHSY and CDR2 SAAADI. The CDR3 consists of 18 residues. J lost 0 bases, V lost 3 bases, and 6 bases had no gene match.

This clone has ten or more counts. The CDR3 region is CASSDYPGGDEQFF. The CDR3 DNA sequence: TGTGCCAGCAGTGACTACCCGGGAGGGGATGAGCAGTTCTTC. The chain has TRBV6-4 and TRBJ2-1, with 8 bases aligning to TRBD2. Germline values: CDR1 MRHNA, CDR2 SNTAGT. CDR3 length: 14 amino acids. The V gene end was trimmed by 1 base and the J gene end by 8 bases; junction bases not matched to a gene: 4.

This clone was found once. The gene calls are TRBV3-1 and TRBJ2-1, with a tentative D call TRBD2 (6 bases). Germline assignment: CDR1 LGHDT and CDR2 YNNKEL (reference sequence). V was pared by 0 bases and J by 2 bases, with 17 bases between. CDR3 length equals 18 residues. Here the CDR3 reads CASSQDLSGAVPYNEQFF. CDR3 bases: TGTGCCAGCAGCCAAGATCTTTCGGGAGCTGTCCCCTACAATGAGCAGTTCTTC.

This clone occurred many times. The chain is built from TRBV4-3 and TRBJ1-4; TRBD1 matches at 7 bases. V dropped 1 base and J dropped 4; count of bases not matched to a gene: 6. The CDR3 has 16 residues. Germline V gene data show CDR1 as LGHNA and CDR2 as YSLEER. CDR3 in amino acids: CASSQAGGAYNEKLFF. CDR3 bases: TGCGCCAGCAGCCAAGCAGGGGGGGCGTATAATGAAAAACTGTTTTTT.

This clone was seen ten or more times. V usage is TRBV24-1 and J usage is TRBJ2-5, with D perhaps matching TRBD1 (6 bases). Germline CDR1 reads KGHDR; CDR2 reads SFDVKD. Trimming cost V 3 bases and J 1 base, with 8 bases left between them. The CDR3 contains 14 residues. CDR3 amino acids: CATSDADSQETQYF. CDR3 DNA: TGTGCCACCAGTGATGCGGACAGCCAAGAGACCCAGTACTTC.

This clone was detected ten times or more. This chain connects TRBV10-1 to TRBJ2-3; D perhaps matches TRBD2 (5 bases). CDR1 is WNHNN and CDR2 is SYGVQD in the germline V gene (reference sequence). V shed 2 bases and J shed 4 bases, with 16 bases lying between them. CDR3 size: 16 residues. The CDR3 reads CASSETDTRSPDTQYF. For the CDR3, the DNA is TGCGCCAGCAGTGAGACTGACACTAGATCTCCAGATACGCAGTATTTT.

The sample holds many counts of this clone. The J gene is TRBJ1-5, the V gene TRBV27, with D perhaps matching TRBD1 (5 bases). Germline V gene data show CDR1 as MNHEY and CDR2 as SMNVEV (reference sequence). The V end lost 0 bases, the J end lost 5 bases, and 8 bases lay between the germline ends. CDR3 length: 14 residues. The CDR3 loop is CASSLSRGYQPQHF. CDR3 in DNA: TGTGCCAGCAGTTTATCGCGGGGGTATCAGCCCCAGCATTTT.

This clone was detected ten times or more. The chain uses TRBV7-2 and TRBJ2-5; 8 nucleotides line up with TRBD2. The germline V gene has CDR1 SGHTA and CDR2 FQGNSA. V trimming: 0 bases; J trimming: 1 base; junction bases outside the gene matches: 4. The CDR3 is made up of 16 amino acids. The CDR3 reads CASSLAPGGGQETQYF. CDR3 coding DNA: TGTGCCAGCAGCTTAGCGCCGGGGGGGGGCCAAGAGACCCAGTACTTC.

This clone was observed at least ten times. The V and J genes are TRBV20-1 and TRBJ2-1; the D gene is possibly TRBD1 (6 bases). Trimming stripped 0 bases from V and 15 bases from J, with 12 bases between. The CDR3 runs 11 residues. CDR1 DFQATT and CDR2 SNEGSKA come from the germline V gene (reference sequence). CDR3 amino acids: CSARDLQGPFF. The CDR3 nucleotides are TGCAGTGCTAGAGATCTACAGGGCCCGTTCTTC.

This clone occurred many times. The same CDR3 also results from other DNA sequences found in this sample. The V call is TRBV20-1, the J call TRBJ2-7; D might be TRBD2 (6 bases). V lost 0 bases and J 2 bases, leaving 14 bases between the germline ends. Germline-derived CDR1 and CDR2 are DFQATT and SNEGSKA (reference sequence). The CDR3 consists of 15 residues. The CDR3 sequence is CSARDPGVFPYEQYF. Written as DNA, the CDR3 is TGCAGTGCTAGAGATCCGGGAGTTTTTCCCTACGAGCAGTACTTC.

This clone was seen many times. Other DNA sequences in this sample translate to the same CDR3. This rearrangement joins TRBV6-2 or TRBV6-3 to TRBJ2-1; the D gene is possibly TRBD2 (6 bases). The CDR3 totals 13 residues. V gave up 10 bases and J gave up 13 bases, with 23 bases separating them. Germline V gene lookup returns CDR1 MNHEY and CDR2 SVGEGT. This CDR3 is CATKLRTAGTQFF. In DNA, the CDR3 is TGTGCCACCAAACTTAGGACGGCGGGGACCCAGTTCTTC.

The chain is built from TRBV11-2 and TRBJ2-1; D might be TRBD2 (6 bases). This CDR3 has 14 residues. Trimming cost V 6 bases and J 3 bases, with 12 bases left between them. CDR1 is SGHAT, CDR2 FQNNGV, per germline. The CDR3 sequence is CASSWEVFYNEQFF. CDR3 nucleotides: TGTGCCAGCAGTTGGGAGGTATTCTACAATGAGCAGTTCTTC.

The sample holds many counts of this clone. The CDR3 spells CASSGHLDSYPYEQYF. The CDR3 coding sequence is TGTGCCAGTAGTGGCCACCTGGACAGCTATCCCTACGAGCAGTACTTC. V usage is TRBV19 and J usage is TRBJ2-7, with D maybe TRBD1 (6 bases). This CDR3 has 16 amino acids. The ends were cut back, 5 bases at V and 2 bases at J, with 19 bases in the middle. In germline, CDR1 is LNHDA, CDR2 SQIVND (reference sequence).